This entry lists 22 T cell receptor beta chains sequenced from one sample in a study of blood T cell repertoires in COVID-19 (dated by TCRdb to about 2020). The library was prepared using the immunoSEQ multiplex PCR assay. This immuneACCESS table, as held by TCRdb, lists in-frame sequences with V and J called but not all clones. Of the missing ones, under half trace to an unresolved V gene in checked studies; the others have no known cause. The table for this sample lists some 170,000 clones; about 80% of them were counted only once. The ten top clones hold around 8% of the sample. Sequencing was carried out using peripheral blood. These receptors all come from a woman between 65 and 79 years old with acute or convalescent COVID-19.

V and J are TRBV28 and TRBJ2-7, with D possibly being TRBD1 (6 bases). Germline V gene data show CDR1 as MDHEN and CDR2 as SYDVKM. This CDR3 region has 14 residues. The ends were cut back, 4 bases at V and 3 bases at J, with 13 bases in the middle. In DNA, the CDR3 is TGTGCCAGCAGTTCCCTTAACAGGGTCTACGAGCAGTACTTC. Its protein is CASSSLNRVYEQYF.

The chain has TRBV9 and TRBJ2-7; 9 bases are a match to TRBD1. This CDR3 comprises 14 residues. J lost 3 bases, V lost 4 bases, and 5 bases had no gene match. CDR1 is SGDLS, CDR2 YYNGEE, per germline. The CDR3, as DNA: TGTGCCAGCAGCCCCGGGACAGGGTACTACGAGCAGTACTTC. Its protein is CASSPGTGYYEQYF.

This chain links TRBV3-1 (or the pseudogene TRBV3-2) with TRBJ1-5; 10 bases match TRBD1. CDR3 size: 14 residues. V dropped 4 bases and J dropped 5; count of bases not matched to a gene: 2. Germline V gene sequence: CDR1 LGHDT, CDR2 YNNKEL (reference sequence). The CDR3: CASSLGTGDQPQHF. The CDR3 nucleotides read TGTGCCAGCAGCCTCGGGACAGGGGATCAGCCCCAGCATTTT.

This chain uses TRBV5-1 with TRBJ1-1; TRBD1 agrees at 12 bases. CDR3 length equals 17 residues. The germline V gene encodes CDR1 SGHRS and CDR2 YFSETQ. The V segment lost 3 bases and the J segment 5 bases; nucleotides outside the gene matches: 11. Written as DNA, the CDR3 is TGCGCCAGCAGCTCCAGGCCCTGGGGACAGGGGGCAACTGAAGCTTTCTTT. It specifies CASSSRPWGQGATEAFF.

The rearrangement joins TRBV18 to TRBJ2-3, with D hard to call. CDR1 is KGHSH and CDR2 is LQKENI in the germline V gene. V shed 1 base and J shed 4 bases, with 6 bases lying between them. The CDR3 runs 13 residues. CDR3 nucleotides: TGTGCCAGCTCACCACTAGCCGCAGATACGCAGTATTTT. Amino acids: CASSPLAADTQYF.

The CDR3 reads CASSQVQGAYEQYF. The CDR3 bases are TGCGCCAGCAGCCAAGTCCAGGGGGCCTACGAGCAGTACTTC. V gene TRBV4-3 combines with J gene TRBJ2-7; TRBD1 matches at 7 bases. This CDR3 spans 14 amino acids. J gave up 2 bases and V 1 base, and 2 bases lay outside the gene matches. Germline CDR1 and CDR2: LGHNA and YSLEER.

The chain is built from TRBV3-1 (or the pseudogene TRBV3-2) and TRBJ2-7; D is perhaps TRBD1 (6 bases). Between the trimmed V and J ends, which lost 4 bases and 2 bases, there was a span of 12 bases. The germline V gene encodes CDR1 LGHDT and CDR2 YNNKEL (reference sequence). The CDR3 totals 14 residues. This chain's CDR3 is CASSPRGGPYEQYF. CDR3 DNA sequence: TGTGCCAGCAGCCCCCGAGGGGGACCCTACGAGCAGTACTTC.

The gene calls are TRBV30 and TRBJ1-6; maybe TRBD1 (6 bases). With 2 bases removed from V and 8 bases from J, the gap between germline ends came to 10 bases. The CDR3 consists of 13 residues. Germline CDR1 reads GTSNPN; CDR2 reads SVGIG (reference sequence). Written as DNA, the CDR3 is TGTGCCTGGAGTACACAGGGTTATTCACCCCTCCACTTT. It codes for CAWSTQGYSPLHF.

The chain couples TRBV5-1 to TRBJ2-1; D is perhaps TRBD2 (5 bases). The V and J ends lost 1 base and 4 bases respectively, with 18 bases between them. Germline V gene data show CDR1 as SGHRS and CDR2 as YFSETQ. There are 17 residues in the CDR3. CDR3 sequence (DNA): TGCGCCAGCAGCTTGCCCCTCGGGGTACTTGCTTACAATGAGCAGTTCTTC. Translation gives CASSLPLGVLAYNEQFF.

This sequence joins TRBV5-5 and TRBJ1-1; 8 bases are a match to TRBD1. The CDR3 contains 15 residues. V shed 0 bases, J shed 4 bases, and the junction held 5 bases outside the gene matches. Germline V gene sequence: CDR1 SGHKS, CDR2 YYEKEE (reference sequence). The CDR3 DNA sequence: TGTGCCAGCAGCTTGGGCAGGGGGCTCAGCACTGAAGCTTTCTTT. This sequence encodes CASSLGRGLSTEAFF.

The CDR3 spells CASSPADRDWDEQYF. CDR3 nucleotides: TGTGCCAGCAGCCCCGCCGATCGGGATTGGGACGAGCAGTACTTC. The V and J genes are TRBV7-9 and TRBJ2-7; D might be TRBD2 (5 bases). This CDR3 is built from 15 residues. The ends were cut back, 5 bases at V and 5 bases at J, with 19 bases in the middle. Germline CDR1 SEHNR, CDR2 FQNEAQ (reference sequence).

V usage is TRBV27 and J usage is TRBJ2-3; 8 nucleotides match TRBD2. V was clipped by 6 bases and J by 4 bases; unmatched bases: 9. There are 15 residues in the CDR3. Per germline, CDR1 MNHEY and CDR2 SMNVEV (reference sequence). In DNA form, the CDR3 reads TGTGCCAGCAGGGGGACTAGTGGGAGGCCAGATACGCAGTATTTT. This encodes CASRGTSGRPDTQYF.

The CDR3 here is CASRTGQGTEAFF. The CDR3 DNA reads as TGTGCCAGCAGGACAGGTCAGGGGACTGAAGCTTTCTTT. J is TRBJ1-1 and V is TRBV7-9; TRBD1 is a possible D gene (6 bases). Germline V lookup: CDR1 SEHNR, CDR2 FQNEAQ (reference sequence). This CDR3 comprises 13 residues. V lost 6 bases, J lost 5 bases, and 13 bases lay in between.

The CDR3: CASSQLTGDNEKLFF. CDR3 DNA: TGTGCCAGCAGCCAATTGACAGGGGATAATGAAAAACTGTTTTTT. V is TRBV16 and J is TRBJ1-4, with 8 bases that match TRBD1. The V and J ends lost 1 base and 4 bases, in that order; junction bases with no gene match: 2. The germline CDR1 and CDR2 sequences are KGHSY and FQNENV. This CDR3 comprises 15 residues.

CDR3 protein: CASSPRGGPYEQYF. CDR3 in DNA: TGTGCCAGCAGCCCTCGGGGGGGGCCCTACGAGCAGTACTTC. This sequence joins TRBV7-9 and TRBJ2-7, with 8 bases matching TRBD2. Trimming took 5 bases from V and 2 from J; bases not matched to a gene: 5. The CDR3 consists of 14 residues. CDR1 and CDR2 from the germline V gene are SEHNR and FQNEAQ (reference sequence).

The chain uses TRBV25-1 and TRBJ2-2; D unresolved. The germline CDR1 and CDR2 sequences are MGHDK and SYGVNS. Trimming took off 4 bases at V and 0 bases at J, with 6 bases between the two ends. There are 14 residues in the CDR3. This chain's CDR3 is CASSVTANTGELFF. CDR3 bases: TGTGCCAGCAGTGTAACAGCGAACACCGGGGAGCTGTTTTTT.

The chain is built from TRBV19 and TRBJ1-6; D is perhaps TRBD1 (6 bases). V shed 6 bases and J shed 7 bases, with 13 bases lying between them. The CDR3 loop spans 14 amino acids. Germline V CDR1 and CDR2: LNHDA, SQIVND (reference sequence). The CDR3 DNA reads as TGTGCCAGTAGGTGGGGGCTGGAAAATTCACCCCTCCACTTT. It encodes CASRWGLENSPLHF.

CDR3 nucleotides: TGTGCCACCAGCAGAGCCGGGCTGGACACTAATTCACCCCTCCACTTT. It encodes CATSRAGLDTNSPLHF. The chain combines TRBV15 with TRBJ1-6, with D possibly being TRBD1 (5 bases). CDR3 size: 16 residues. Germline V gene lookup returns CDR1 LNHNV and CDR2 YYDKDF (reference sequence). V shed 1 base and J shed 6 bases, with 13 bases lying between them. Full variable domain (missing parts from reference TRBV15 and TRBJ1-6): DAMVIQNPRYQVTQFGKPVTLSCSQTLNHNVMYWYQQKSSQAPKLLFHYYDKDFNNEADTPDNFQSRRPNTSFCFLDIRSPGLGDTAMYLCATSRAGLDTNSPLHFGNGTRLTVT.

This rearrangement joins TRBV7-2 to TRBJ2-3; D uncertain. CDR3 length: 15 amino acids. Germline CDR1 is SGHTA and CDR2 is FQGNSA. V lost 2 bases to trimming and J lost 5 bases, with 14 bases between them. CDR3 region: CASSLMVGLGDTQYF. The CDR3 bases are TGTGCCAGCAGCTTAATGGTCGGGTTAGGAGATACGCAGTATTTT.

J is TRBJ2-1 and V is TRBV3-1 (or the pseudogene TRBV3-2); tentatively, D is TRBD2 (7 bases). Germline lookup yields CDR1 LGHDT and CDR2 YNNKEL (reference sequence). Trimming stripped 4 bases from V and 10 bases from J, with 14 bases between. This CDR3 region has 13 residues. CDR3 in amino acids: CASSRNGGAEQFF. For the CDR3, the DNA is TGTGCCAGCAGCCGGAATGGGGGGGCAGAGCAGTTCTTC.

The V gene is TRBV24-1, the J gene TRBJ2-3, with D perhaps TRBD1 (7 bases). CDR1 is KGHDR and CDR2 is SFDVKD in the germline V gene. The CDR3 has 13 amino acids. The V end was cut by 9 bases, the J end by 5 bases, with 14 bases between. This CDR3 reads CATAQGGVDTQYF. The CDR3 nucleotides are TGTGCCACCGCTCAGGGGGGCGTAGATACGCAGTATTTT.

V and J are TRBV27 and TRBJ2-7; 7 bases fit TRBD1. The germline CDR1 and CDR2 sequences are MNHEY and SMNVEV (reference sequence). The CDR3 has 14 residues. Germline trimming cut 4 bases from V and 4 bases from J; bases unmatched to any gene: 7. CDR3 amino acids: CASSSPGQTYEQYF. The CDR3 region has the DNA TGTGCCAGCAGTTCACCGGGACAGACTTACGAGCAGTACTTC.